The rows below give T cell receptor beta chains drawn from one sample of a study of T cells after somatic rescue of genetic block. Only in-frame clones appear in the TCRdb table, and some are missing; sequencing was by immunoSEQ multiplex PCR. The sample includes roughly 58,000 clones, about 96% of them seen just once. Sequencing was carried out using peripheral blood mononuclear cells (PBMCs). All receptors derive from a child under two years old. The CDR3 runs from the conserved cysteine through the conserved F or W. The order of the fields is D gene, V gene, clone size, J gene, CDR3 DNA, CDR3 protein. D genes are given only for firm matches. Only some rows state a clone size, as once, few, many or a class for expanded clones.

d_call: TRBD2; v_call: TRBV5-6; clone_size: NA; j_call: TRBJ2-1; cdr3_nt: TGTGCCAGCAGCTTGAGCGGGGGGTACAATGAGCAGTTCTTC; cdr3_aa: CASSLSGGYNEQFF
d_call: TRBD2; v_call: TRBV9; clone_size: NA; j_call: TRBJ2-1; cdr3_nt: TGTGCCAGCAGCGTAGTCACTAGCGGGAACAATGAGCAGTTCTTC; cdr3_aa: CASSVVTSGNNEQFF
d_call: TRBD2; v_call: TRBV9; clone_size: NA; j_call: TRBJ2-2; cdr3_nt: TGTGCCAGCAGCTTCGGGACTAGCGGGCCGAACACCGGGGAGCTGTTTTTT; cdr3_aa: CASSFGTSGPNTGELFF
d_call: NA; v_call: TRBV21-1; clone_size: NA; j_call: TRBJ2-1; cdr3_nt: TGTGCCAGCAGCAAAGGGACTAGCGGGAGGGCTGAGCAGTTCTTC; cdr3_aa: CASSKGTSGRAEQFF
d_call: TRBD2; v_call: TRBV11-1; clone_size: NA; j_call: TRBJ2-7; cdr3_nt: TGTGCCAGCAAAGCGGGAGGGCCTTTCTACGAGCAGTACTTC; cdr3_aa: CASKAGGPFYEQYF
d_call: TRBD2; v_call: TRBV4-1; clone_size: NA; j_call: TRBJ2-7; cdr3_nt: TGCGCCAGCAGCCAAGAGGGGGCGGGAGGAGGCTACGAGCAGTACTTC; cdr3_aa: CASSQEGAGGGYEQYF
d_call: TRBD1; v_call: TRBV7-2; clone_size: NA; j_call: TRBJ1-1; cdr3_nt: TGTGCCAGCAGCCTGGACAGGGGGAAACGAAACACTGAAGCTTTCTTT; cdr3_aa: CASSLDRGKRNTEAFF
d_call: TRBD1; v_call: TRBV5-6; clone_size: NA; j_call: TRBJ1-3; cdr3_nt: TGTGCCAGCAGCTCAGGGGGAGGAAACACCATATATTTT; cdr3_aa: CASSSGGGNTIYF
d_call: TRBD1; v_call: TRBV5-1; clone_size: NA; j_call: TRBJ1-2; cdr3_nt: TGCGCCAGCAGCTTGGACAGGGGGGGCTACACCTTC; cdr3_aa: CASSLDRGGYTF
d_call: NA; v_call: TRBV30; clone_size: NA; j_call: TRBJ2-7; cdr3_nt: TGTGCCTGGGGGCAGGGCCCCTACGAGCAGTACTTC; cdr3_aa: CAWGQGPYEQYF
d_call: TRBD1; v_call: TRBV4-1; clone_size: NA; j_call: TRBJ1-1; cdr3_nt: TGCGCCAGCAGCCAAGATCCAGGGGGCTTTTTTTTGAACACTGAAGCTTTCTTT; cdr3_aa: CASSQDPGGFFLNTEAFF
d_call: NA; v_call: TRBV18; clone_size: once; j_call: TRBJ2-4; cdr3_nt: TGTGCCAGCTCAGGTGGGAGTCATGACATTCAGTACTTC; cdr3_aa: CASSGGSHDIQYF
d_call: NA; v_call: TRBV5-6; clone_size: NA; j_call: TRBJ1-2; cdr3_nt: TGTGCCAGCAGCGTGACAAACTATGGCTACACCTTC; cdr3_aa: CASSVTNYGYTF
d_call: TRBD2; v_call: TRBV7-6; clone_size: NA; j_call: TRBJ2-1; cdr3_nt: TGTGCCAGCAGCCATACTAGCGGGAAACTCAATGAGCAGTTCTTC; cdr3_aa: CASSHTSGKLNEQFF
d_call: NA; v_call: TRBV5-5; clone_size: NA; j_call: TRBJ1-1; cdr3_nt: TGTGCCAGCAGCTTGGTCGCCAGGGCCACTGAAGCTTTCTTT; cdr3_aa: CASSLVARATEAFF
d_call: NA; v_call: TRBV7-9; clone_size: NA; j_call: TRBJ1-2; cdr3_nt: TGTGCCAGCAGCTCCCGGGACACCAAACGTTATGGCTACACCTTC; cdr3_aa: CASSSRDTKRYGYTF
d_call: NA; v_call: TRBV6-1; clone_size: NA; j_call: TRBJ1-2; cdr3_nt: TGTGCCAGCAGTGACCGGACAGTAGGCTATGGCTACACCTTC; cdr3_aa: CASSDRTVGYGYTF
d_call: NA; v_call: TRBV10-3; clone_size: NA; j_call: TRBJ2-1; cdr3_nt: TGTGCCAGCACCAGCTTACCCAAAGGGGGTGACAATGAGCAGTTCTTC; cdr3_aa: CASTSLPKGGDNEQFF
d_call: NA; v_call: TRBV6-1; clone_size: NA; j_call: TRBJ1-2; cdr3_nt: TGTGCCAGCAGTGGACCTCAGGGGGGCTACACCTTC; cdr3_aa: CASSGPQGGYTF
d_call: NA; v_call: TRBV5-6; clone_size: once; j_call: TRBJ2-7; cdr3_nt: TGTGCCAGCAGCGCGGGACTTGTCTACGAGCAGTACTTC; cdr3_aa: CASSAGLVYEQYF
d_call: TRBD1; v_call: TRBV9; clone_size: NA; j_call: TRBJ2-4; cdr3_nt: TGTGCCAGCAGCGTAACAGGGGGAAACAGAGAATTTCAGTACTTC; cdr3_aa: CASSVTGGNREFQYF
d_call: NA; v_call: TRBV5-1; clone_size: NA; j_call: TRBJ2-5; cdr3_nt: TGCGCCAGCAGCTTGTCGCCGGGAGAAGCGGAGACCCAGTACTTC; cdr3_aa: CASSLSPGEAETQYF
d_call: TRBD2; v_call: TRBV5-1; clone_size: NA; j_call: TRBJ2-3; cdr3_nt: TGCGCCAGCGGATTAAGCGGGAGCCCAGATACGCAGTATTTT; cdr3_aa: CASGLSGSPDTQYF
d_call: TRBD1; v_call: TRBV5-1; clone_size: NA; j_call: TRBJ1-1; cdr3_nt: TGCGCCAGCAGCGATGCAGGGGGCGCGAACACTGAAGCTTTCTTT; cdr3_aa: CASSDAGGANTEAFF
d_call: NA; v_call: TRBV4-1; clone_size: once; j_call: TRBJ1-2; cdr3_nt: TGCGCCAGCAGCCAAGAGTTAGGGGTCTATGGCTACACCTTC; cdr3_aa: CASSQELGVYGYTF
d_call: NA; v_call: TRBV29-1; clone_size: NA; j_call: TRBJ1-1; cdr3_nt: TGCAGCGTTGAAGGCGGGACCATGGTCACTGAAGCTTTCTTT; cdr3_aa: CSVEGGTMVTEAFF
d_call: TRBD1; v_call: TRBV28; clone_size: NA; j_call: TRBJ2-7; cdr3_nt: TGTGCCAGCAGTTGGACAGGGGATCCGTACGAGCAGTACTTC; cdr3_aa: CASSWTGDPYEQYF
d_call: NA; v_call: TRBV4-1; clone_size: NA; j_call: TRBJ1-4; cdr3_nt: TGCGCCAGCAGCCAAGGGTTAGGTTCCACTAATGAAAAACTGTTTTTT; cdr3_aa: CASSQGLGSTNEKLFF
d_call: NA; v_call: TRBV5-1; clone_size: NA; j_call: TRBJ2-3; cdr3_nt: TGCGCCAGCAGCTTGCAGGGCACAGATACGCAGTATTTT; cdr3_aa: CASSLQGTDTQYF
d_call: NA; v_call: TRBV5-4; clone_size: once; j_call: TRBJ2-7; cdr3_nt: TGTGCCAGCAGCTTGGACAACTCCTACGAGCAGTACTTC; cdr3_aa: CASSLDNSYEQYF
d_call: NA; v_call: TRBV23-1; clone_size: NA; j_call: TRBJ1-1; cdr3_nt: TGCGCCAGCAGTCACCCGGAAGCTTTCTTT; cdr3_aa: CASSHPEAFF
d_call: NA; v_call: TRBV7-9; clone_size: NA; j_call: TRBJ1-2; cdr3_nt: TGTGCCAGCAGCTTAACAGCCTCGTATGGCTACACCTTC; cdr3_aa: CASSLTASYGYTF
d_call: TRBD1; v_call: TRBV10-2; clone_size: NA; j_call: TRBJ1-1; cdr3_nt: TGCGCCAGCAGAGGGACAGGGAACACTGAAGCTTTCTTT; cdr3_aa: CASRGTGNTEAFF
d_call: NA; v_call: TRBV7-2; clone_size: NA; j_call: TRBJ2-3; cdr3_nt: TGTGCCAGCAGATTGGGTACCTCTAGGGCAGATACGCAGTATTTT; cdr3_aa: CASRLGTSRADTQYF
d_call: NA; v_call: TRBV19; clone_size: NA; j_call: TRBJ1-1; cdr3_nt: TGTGCCAGTAGTCCCCAGACAGGAGGGAACACTGAAGCTTTCTTT; cdr3_aa: CASSPQTGGNTEAFF
d_call: TRBD2; v_call: TRBV6-5; clone_size: NA; j_call: TRBJ2-2; cdr3_nt: TGTGCCAGCAGTTACTCGGGAGGGATGACCGGGGAGCTGTTTTTT; cdr3_aa: CASSYSGGMTGELFF
d_call: NA; v_call: TRBV20-1; clone_size: NA; j_call: TRBJ1-2; cdr3_nt: TGCAGCCCAGGACAGAACTATGGCTACACCTTC; cdr3_aa: CSPGQNYGYTF
d_call: NA; v_call: TRBV10-3; clone_size: NA; j_call: TRBJ2-6; cdr3_nt: TGTGCCATCCAGGGCTCTGGGGCCAACGTCCTGACTTTC; cdr3_aa: CAIQGSGANVLTF
d_call: TRBD1; v_call: TRBV11-2; clone_size: NA; j_call: TRBJ2-5; cdr3_nt: TGTGCCAGCAGCTTAGTGACAGGGGGGTCACAAGAGACCCAGTACTTC; cdr3_aa: CASSLVTGGSQETQYF
d_call: TRBD2; v_call: TRBV2; clone_size: NA; j_call: TRBJ2-2; cdr3_nt: TGTGCCAGCAGTGGGACTAGCGTGGTTTTAGCCGGGGAGCTGTTTTTT; cdr3_aa: CASSGTSVVLAGELFF
d_call: NA; v_call: TRBV6-1; clone_size: NA; j_call: TRBJ2-2; cdr3_nt: TGTGCCAGCAGTGAAGCGGGAGCCTCGAACACCGGGGAGCTGTTTTTT; cdr3_aa: CASSEAGASNTGELFF
d_call: TRBD2; v_call: TRBV7-2; clone_size: NA; j_call: TRBJ2-5; cdr3_nt: TGTGCCAGCAGCTTTAGACTAGCGGGAGAGACCCAGTACTTC; cdr3_aa: CASSFRLAGETQYF
d_call: TRBD2; v_call: TRBV4-1; clone_size: once; j_call: TRBJ2-3; cdr3_nt: TGCGCCAGCTTGCCGCTAGCGGGAGGGCCTCGCACAGATACGCAGTATTTT; cdr3_aa: CASLPLAGGPRTDTQYF
d_call: NA; v_call: TRBV30; clone_size: NA; j_call: TRBJ2-4; cdr3_nt: TGTGCCTGGAGTGTAGAGATAGCCGGAAACATTCAGTACTTC; cdr3_aa: CAWSVEIAGNIQYF
d_call: NA; v_call: TRBV9; clone_size: NA; j_call: TRBJ2-7; cdr3_nt: TGTGCCAGCAGCGATGGACTTTTATCACACTCCTACGAGCAGTACTTC; cdr3_aa: CASSDGLLSHSYEQYF
d_call: NA; v_call: TRBV10-3; clone_size: once; j_call: TRBJ2-1; cdr3_nt: TGTGCCATCAGTGAGGTCAATGAGCAGTTCTTC; cdr3_aa: CAISEVNEQFF
d_call: NA; v_call: TRBV18; clone_size: NA; j_call: TRBJ1-5; cdr3_nt: TGTGCCAGCTCGACGGAGGATCAGCCCCAGCATTTT; cdr3_aa: CASSTEDQPQHF
d_call: TRBD2; v_call: TRBV30; clone_size: NA; j_call: TRBJ2-1; cdr3_nt: TGTGCCTGGAGCGGAACAGCTAGCGGATCCTACAATGAGCAGTTCTTC; cdr3_aa: CAWSGTASGSYNEQFF
d_call: NA; v_call: TRBV6-1; clone_size: NA; j_call: TRBJ1-2; cdr3_nt: TGTGCCAGCAGTGAATATGGGGGGTATGGCTACACCTTC; cdr3_aa: CASSEYGGYGYTF